Listed below are T cell receptor beta chains from one sample, sequenced in a study of cytotoxic CD8 clonotypes in ibrutinib-treated CLL. Some clones are missing from TCRdb's copy, which holds only in-frame ones; the method was immunoSEQ multiplex PCR. The sample contains tens of thousands of clones, more than 75% of which appear only once. The material sequenced was PBMCs, taken at disease progression, from a patient treated with ibrutinib. Receptor source: a human donor with chronic lymphocytic leukemia. Both conserved end residues are part of each CDR3. The D gene is left open where the match is weak. Clone size appears in some rows only: once, few, many, or a class for an expanded clone.

D gene | J gene | V gene | clone size | CDR3 DNA | CDR3 protein
NA | TRBJ1-2 | TRBV7-2 | NA | TGTGCCAGCAGCCCGATTGCCAGGGACTATGGCTACACCTTC | CASSPIARDYGYTF
NA | TRBJ2-7 | TRBV5-1 | NA | TGCGCCAGCAGCTTGTATGGAGGGGCGACCTACGAGCAGTACTTC | CASSLYGGATYEQYF
NA | TRBJ2-3 | TRBV5-1 | NA | TGCGCCAGCAGCTTCGCGGGGGCTGATACGCAGTATTTT | CASSFAGADTQYF
TRBD1 | TRBJ2-2 | TRBV4-1 | NA | TGCGCCAGCAGCCCCTTATGGACAGGGTTAAACACCGGGGAGCTGTTTTTT | CASSPLWTGLNTGELFF
NA | TRBJ1-5 | TRBV4-1 | NA | TGCGCCAGCAGCCAAGTAAGCAGGGCGGGTGGTCAGCCCCAGCATTTT | CASSQVSRAGGQPQHF
TRBD2 | TRBJ2-1 | TRBV5-1 | NA | TGCGCCAGCAGCTTGGCCAGCGGGAGAGTCTACAATGAGCAGTTCTTC | CASSLASGRVYNEQFF
TRBD2 | TRBJ2-7 | TRBV6-5 | NA | TGTGCCAGCAGCCGACGGAGAGCGGGGGCCTACGAGCAGTACTTC | CASSRRRAGAYEQYF
NA | TRBJ1-5 | TRBV15 | NA | TGTGCCACCAGCAAAGACAGAAAGAATCAGCCCCAGCATTTT | CATSKDRKNQPQHF
NA | TRBJ1-2 | TRBV4-2 | NA | TGTGCCAGCAGCCAAGATTCAGGGAAGTCCTACGGCTACACCTTC | CASSQDSGKSYGYTF
NA | TRBJ2-7 | TRBV20-1 | medium-sized | TGCAGTGTCGGAGTCCCCGAGCAGTACTTC | CSVGVPEQYF
NA | TRBJ2-6 | TRBV7-3 | NA | TGTGCCAGCAGCCCTTTATCTGGGGCCAACGTCCTGACTTTC | CASSPLSGANVLTF
TRBD1 | TRBJ1-3 | TRBV10-3 | NA | TGTGCCATCAGCAGACAGGGGAACTCTGGAAACACCATATATTTT | CAISRQGNSGNTIYF
TRBD2 | TRBJ2-7 | TRBV5-1 | NA | TGCGCCAGCAGCTTGGTCCCAGCGGGGGGCTCCTACGAGCAGTACTTC | CASSLVPAGGSYEQYF
NA | TRBJ1-2 | TRBV25-1 | NA | TGTGCCAGCTCCCAATCCTCTTGGTTGCCCAATGGCTACACCTTC | CASSQSSWLPNGYTF
TRBD1 | TRBJ1-5 | TRBV6-1 | NA | TGTGCCAGCAGTGAACTCGGACAGGTCCTTCTCTATAGCAATCAGCCCCAGCATTTT | CASSELGQVLLYSNQPQHF
TRBD2 | TRBJ2-5 | TRBV11-2 | many | TGTGCCAGCAGCTTATTTAGCGGGGTCGAGACCCAGTACTTC | CASSLFSGVETQYF
NA | TRBJ2-7 | TRBV6-5 | NA | TGTGCCAGCAGCCGGGACAAGAACTACGAGCAGTACTTC | CASSRDKNYEQYF
NA | TRBJ1-5 | TRBV28 | once | TGTGCCAGCAGGGACATTAGCAATCAGCCCCAGCATTTT | CASRDISNQPQHF
NA | TRBJ2-7 | TRBV18 | NA | TGTGCCAGCCTCAGTTACAGGGAGGGCGAGCAGTACTTC | CASLSYREGEQYF
TRBD1 | TRBJ1-5 | TRBV15 | NA | TGTGCCACCAGCAACAGGGGGCCGTGGGGGCCCCAGCATTTT | CATSNRGPWGPQHF
NA | TRBJ1-4 | TRBV6-1 | NA | TGTGCCAGCAGCAGAGCTACGGAAAAACTGTTTTTT | CASSRATEKLFF
NA | TRBJ1-5 | TRBV29-1 | few | TGCAGCGCCAGACAGGGCAATCAGCCCCAGCATTTT | CSARQGNQPQHF
TRBD2 | TRBJ2-1 | TRBV6-1 | NA | TGTGCCAGCAGTGCCCTAGGACTAGCGGGTAACAATGAGCAGTTCTTC | CASSALGLAGNNEQFF
NA | TRBJ2-7 | TRBV10-2 | NA | TGCGCCAGCAGTGCCTTGGGGAGGTACGAGCAGTACTTC | CASSALGRYEQYF
NA | TRBJ1-1 | TRBV18 | NA | TGTGCCAGCTCACAGAGTAGGGACACTGAAGCTTTCTTT | CASSQSRDTEAFF
NA | TRBJ1-4 | TRBV30 | NA | TGTGCCTGGAGTTTCACAGGGCAGTATGAAAAACTGTTTTTT | CAWSFTGQYEKLFF
TRBD1 | TRBJ2-3 | TRBV9 | NA | TGTGCCAGCAGCCACCCGGACAGGGCGGCAGATACGCAGTATTTT | CASSHPDRAADTQYF
NA | TRBJ1-5 | TRBV5-1 | NA | TGCGCCAGCAGCTTGGAGGGTCTCAATCAGCCCCAGCATTTT | CASSLEGLNQPQHF
NA | TRBJ2-5 | TRBV5-1 | NA | TGCGCCAGCAGCTTGGGGCACAGGGGAGGGGAGACCCAGTACTTC | CASSLGHRGGETQYF
NA | TRBJ2-3 | TRBV4-1 | NA | TGCGCCAGCAGCCAAGAAGGGAGTTGGGTCTCGCAGTATTTT | CASSQEGSWVSQYF
NA | TRBJ1-2 | TRBV11-1 | few | TGTGCCAGCAGCCCCGGGACGGCCACGGGCTACACCTTC | CASSPGTATGYTF
NA | TRBJ2-1 | TRBV11-2 | NA | TGTGCCAGCAGCCCTAGGGGGGGCAGCTACAATGAGCAGTTCTTC | CASSPRGGSYNEQFF
NA | TRBJ2-1 | TRBV5-5 | NA | TGTGCCAGCAGCCCCCGGAGGGTTCTGCTTTTCTCCAGTTCTTACAATGAGCAGTTCTTC | CASSPRRVLLFSSSYNEQFF
TRBD1 | TRBJ1-2 | TRBV10-3 | NA | TGTGCCATCAGTCATTCCCGTACGGGACAGGGCTTCTTTAACTATGGCTACACCTTC | CAISHSRTGQGFFNYGYTF
NA | TRBJ2-5 | TRBV6-6 | NA | TGTGCCAGTCTGTACGGATGGGGAAATGGGGAGACCCAGTACTTC | CASLYGWGNGETQYF
NA | TRBJ2-1 | TRBV5-4 | once | TGTGCCAGCAGCGCGGGACCGTACAATGAGCAGTTCTTC | CASSAGPYNEQFF
NA | TRBJ2-5 | TRBV5-1 | NA | TGCGCCAGCAGCTTGGATGAGTACTACCAAGAGACCCAGTACTTC | CASSLDEYYQETQYF
NA | TRBJ1-1 | TRBV5-1 | NA | TGCGCCAGCAGCCCCTTGGACAGTATGAACACTGAAGCTTTCTTT | CASSPLDSMNTEAFF
TRBD1 | TRBJ1-2 | TRBV4-2 | NA | TGTGCCAGCAGCCAACTGGCAGTCGCAGGGGGCGGCTACACCTTC | CASSQLAVAGGGYTF
NA | TRBJ1-1 | TRBV10-3 | NA | TGTGCCATCAGCCCCGGGACAACGAACACTGAAGCTTTCTTT | CAISPGTTNTEAFF
TRBD2 | TRBJ2-1 | TRBV4-2 | few | TGTGCCAGCAGCCAAAGACTAGCGGGGCGGGCTGAGCAGTTCTTC | CASSQRLAGRAEQFF
NA | TRBJ2-7 | TRBV9 | NA | TGTGCCAGCAGCGTAGAAGGGGGGACACCCTACGAGCAGTACTTC | CASSVEGGTPYEQYF
NA | TRBJ2-7 | TRBV5-1 | NA | TGCGCCAGCAGCTTGATGGCTAGCCTTGGCGAGCAGTACTTC | CASSLMASLGEQYF
TRBD2 | TRBJ2-7 | TRBV27 | NA | TGTGCCAGCAGTTTACTAGCGGGAGTTCGAACCGAGCAGTACTTC | CASSLLAGVRTEQYF
NA | TRBJ2-7 | TRBV7-9 | NA | TGTGCCAGCAGCTCGGATCGGAGGCCATCCTACGAGCAGTACTTC | CASSSDRRPSYEQYF
NA | TRBJ1-2 | TRBV20-1 | NA | TGCAGTGTTCGGCAAACCTATGGCTACACCTTC | CSVRQTYGYTF
NA | TRBJ2-2 | TRBV5-1 | NA | TGCGCCAGCACCCTCCAGGGGAACACCGGGGAGCTGTTTTTT | CASTLQGNTGELFF
NA | TRBJ1-2 | TRBV29-1 | NA | TGCAGCGTTGAGCTCCTGGGGGGCTGGGGCTACACCTTC | CSVELLGGWGYTF
NA | TRBJ1-2 | TRBV7-9 | once | TGTGCCAGCAGCCCGGGTCTCCTCTATGGCTACACCTTC | CASSPGLLYGYTF
NA | TRBJ2-7 | TRBV20-1 | NA | TGCAGTGCTATCACCTACGAGCAGTACTTC | CSAITYEQYF
TRBD2 | TRBJ2-5 | TRBV2 | few | TGTGCCAGCAGAGGCTTAGCGGGAGAAGAGACCCAGTACTTC | CASRGLAGEETQYF
NA | TRBJ2-3 | TRBV5-6 | NA | TGTGCCAGCAGCTTGGCAGCCAGCACAGATACGCAGTATTTT | CASSLAASTDTQYF
NA | TRBJ1-6 | TRBV5-6 | NA | TGTGCCAGCAGCCCCCCCGGACAGTCCAATTCACCCCTCCACTTT | CASSPPGQSNSPLHF
TRBD1 | TRBJ1-4 | TRBV6-6 | NA | TGTGCCAGCAGGCCGCCGACAGGGGAGGGGGAAAAACTGTTTTTT | CASRPPTGEGEKLFF
NA | TRBJ2-7 | TRBV5-4 | NA | TGTGCCAGCACACCTAAAGAAACCGGGAGAGGAGGCTACGAGCAGTACTTC | CASTPKETGRGGYEQYF